This T cell receptor beta chain originates from a study of beta chain features in type 1 diabetes. Study-level points and caveats: High-TCR-expressing cells could be over-represented by cDNA sequencing. Shortening that was moderate but significant affected the TCRB CDR3s of Type 1 diabetes patients in all four CD4+ subsets. Reduced insertions and increased deletions marked VDJ junctions in type 1 diabetes patients.

The whole isolated RNA underwent reverse transcription, so sequencing captured expressed TCRB transcripts. Assay used: immunoSEQ multiplex PCR; TCRdb lists only in-frame clones, some missing. The sample holds 250,000 to 400,000 clones, approximately 14% seen once. As regards this clone: The target antigen is unknown.

The V gene's germline CDR1 is LNHDA and CDR2 SQIVND (reference sequence). The CDR3 extends over 14 amino acids. Trimming removed 5 bases at V and 0 bases at J, with 10 bases between. V is TRBV19 and J is TRBJ1-1; D is unclear. The sample was central memory CD4+ T cells from blood. This clonotype originated in a man aged 25-40 years in good health. The CDR3 loop reads CASSGEDVNTEAFF. In DNA, the CDR3 is TGTGCCAGTAGTGGGGAGGATGTGAACACTGAAGCTTTCTTT.